The rows below give T cell receptor beta chains drawn from one sample of a study of blood T cell repertoires in COVID-19. Assay used: immunoSEQ multiplex PCR; TCRdb lists only in-frame clones, some missing. The sample holds around 130,000 clones, about 89% seen once. Sequencing was done on a sample of peripheral blood. The receptors derive from a woman in her fifties or sixties with acute or convalescent COVID-19. Each CDR3 is given with its conserved first and last residue. D genes are given only for firm matches. Some rows mark clone size as missing; the rest say once, few, many or name a class of expanded clone.

size	D	V	J	CDR3	DNA
-	TRBD1	TRBV12-3/TRBV12-4	TRBJ1-5	CASSTGENQPQHF	TGTGCCAGCAGTACAGGGGAAAATCAGCCCCAGCATTTT
-	TRBD2	TRBV2	TRBJ2-1	CASSVLAGGEQFF	TGTGCCAGCAGTGTTTTAGCGGGAGGAGAGCAGTTCTTC
-	TRBD2	TRBV24-1	TRBJ2-1	CATSSSGRFYNEQFF	TGTGCCACCAGCTCTAGCGGGAGGTTCTACAATGAGCAGTTCTTC
-	TRBD2	TRBV5-4	TRBJ2-3	CASSSLLGGITDTQYF	TGTGCCAGCAGCTCTCTCCTCGGGGGGATCACAGATACGCAGTATTTT
once	-	TRBV6-6	TRBJ2-7	CASSVSQGYEQYF	TGTGCCAGCAGTGTCTCCCAGGGCTACGAGCAGTACTTC
-	-	TRBV19	TRBJ1-3	CASTEERLISGNTIYF	TGTGCCAGTACTGAGGAACGGCTAATATCTGGAAACACCATATATTTT
-	TRBD2	TRBV6-6	TRBJ2-1	CASRPSGNNEQFF	TGTGCCAGCCGGCCTAGCGGTAACAATGAGCAGTTCTTC
-	TRBD2	TRBV2	TRBJ2-3	CASRGGLAGEFDTQYF	TGTGCCAGCAGAGGGGGACTAGCGGGAGAGTTTGATACGCAGTATTTT
-	TRBD2	TRBV3-1/TRBV3-2	TRBJ2-5	CASSQGNLAGPQYETQYF	TGTGCCAGCAGCCAAGGTAATCTAGCGGGCCCCCAGTACGAGACCCAGTACTTC
few	TRBD1	TRBV28	TRBJ2-5	CASSDRGSAQYF	TGTGCCAGTTCTGACAGGGGGAGTGCCCAGTACTTC
once	-	TRBV2	TRBJ2-1	CASRSGGNEQFF	TGTGCCAGCAGGAGTGGCGGCAATGAGCAGTTCTTC
-	TRBD2	TRBV4-1	TRBJ2-1	CASSQQLAGSYNEQFF	TGCGCCAGCAGCCAACAACTAGCGGGCTCTTACAATGAGCAGTTCTTC
-	-	TRBV5-6	TRBJ1-4	CASSFAGGENEKLFF	TGTGCCAGCAGCTTTGCGGGAGGGGAAAATGAAAAACTGTTTTTT
-	-	TRBV5-1	TRBJ1-1	CASSSQTIGNTEAFF	TGCGCCAGCAGCTCACAGACAATAGGAAACACTGAAGCTTTCTTT
-	TRBD2	TRBV13	TRBJ2-3	CASSSRLAGPTDTQYF	TGTGCCAGCAGCTCCAGACTAGCGGGACCCACAGATACGCAGTATTTT
-	-	TRBV7-8	TRBJ2-5	CASSFGVAEETQYF	TGTGCCAGCAGCTTCGGAGTGGCCGAAGAGACCCAGTACTTC
-	-	TRBV10-3	TRBJ1-2	CAISESGGAGNGYTF	TGTGCCATCAGTGAGTCCGGGGGGGCCGGCAATGGCTACACCTTC
once	TRBD2	TRBV6-5	TRBJ2-1	CASSYSGSGRAGEQFF	TGTGCCAGCAGTTACTCAGGCAGCGGGAGGGCCGGTGAGCAGTTCTTC
-	-	TRBV28	TRBJ1-1	CASSLTGLNTEAFF	TGTGCCAGCAGTTTAACAGGTTTAAACACTGAAGCTTTCTTT
-	TRBD1	TRBV30	TRBJ1-2	CAWSVQGAKSGYTF	TGTGCCTGGAGTGTGCAGGGGGCAAAGAGTGGCTACACCTTC
-	-	TRBV9	TRBJ1-4	CASSNSATNEKLFF	TGTGCCAGCAGCAACTCCGCAACTAATGAAAAACTGTTTTTT
-	-	TRBV5-1	TRBJ2-1	CASSLVSFSYNEQFF	TGCGCCAGCAGCTTGGTCTCGTTCTCCTACAATGAGCAGTTCTTC
-	-	TRBV7-9	TRBJ1-1	CASGREGRTEAFF	TGTGCCAGTGGGAGGGAGGGACGCACTGAAGCTTTCTTT
-	TRBD1	TRBV7-8	TRBJ1-1	CASSFPDRAYESKTEAFF	TGTGCCAGCAGCTTCCCCGACAGGGCATATGAAAGTAAGACTGAAGCTTTCTTT
-	-	TRBV29-1	TRBJ2-1	CSVETRRSGEQFF	TGCAGCGTTGAAACGAGGAGAAGCGGGGAGCAGTTCTTC
-	TRBD1	TRBV6-5	TRBJ1-1	CASSYGTGSTEAFF	TGTGCCAGCAGTTACGGGACAGGGAGCACTGAAGCTTTCTTT
once	TRBD1	TRBV7-9	TRBJ1-2	CASSSWTGTNYGYTF	TGTGCCAGCAGCTCCTGGACAGGAACAAACTATGGCTACACCTTC